This TCR beta chain is from a study of blood T cell repertoires in COVID-19. Study summary: The cDNA or gDNA used as material had been derived from T cells, B-cell-depleted T cells, or PBMCs.

The CDR3 is 13 amino acids. From germline, CDR1 is MNHEY and CDR2 SVGAGI. V trimming: 1 base; J trimming: 13 bases; junction bases outside the gene matches: 3. Generated by immunoSEQ multiplex PCR, the TCRdb table keeps only in-frame clones and is missing some. There are 300,000 or so clones in the sample; around 90% occur only once, and roughly 3.3% lies in the top ten. This clonotype originated in a middle-aged woman with acute or convalescent COVID-19. Sequenced input: peripheral blood. The V gene is TRBV6-5, the J gene TRBJ1-4; 10 bases map to TRBD1. The DNA for the CDR3 is TGTGCCAGCAGTTACTTACGGGACAGGGGACTGTTTTTT. Its protein product is CASSYLRDRGLFF.